The 12 T cell receptor beta chains below all came from one sample that was sequenced in a study of regulatory T cells in long-lasting Graves disease. Time point defined: persistent/refractory GD, antithyroid drugs over 5 years with positive TRAb. Following extraction of RNA from PBMCs, that RNA was used to make the TCR library. TCR beta libraries were built with iRepertoire HTBI primers and Arm-PCR of CDR3 regions. MiXCR was run by TCRdb on the multiplex PCR reads, yielding one entry per CDR3 protein. The sample carries fewer than 450,000 distinct CDR3 sequences, around 20% recorded once. The sequences come from peripheral blood mononuclear cells (PBMCs), collected when the disease was refractory, from a patient treated with antithyroid drugs. These receptors all stem from a female donor with Graves disease.

This clonotype was observed many times. The chain carries TRBV6-5 and TRBJ2-7; TRBD2 matches 12 bases. The germline V gene encodes CDR1 MNHEY and CDR2 SVGAGI. V trimming: 0 bases; J trimming: 7 bases; junction bases outside the gene matches: 13. The CDR3 sequence is 18 residues long. DNA of the CDR3: TGTGCCAGCAGTTACTCCCAGGTCCGGGGACTAGCGGGCGGAGAGCAGTACTTC. It codes for CASSYSQVRGLAGGEQYF.

This clonotype came up a few times. The CDR3 DNA reads as TGCAGCGTGAATGGCTACACCTTC. Residues: CSVNGYTF. This rearrangement joins TRBV29-1 to TRBJ1-2; D is unclear. V was trimmed by 6 bases and J by 6 bases, leaving 2 bases between them. CDR3 length equals 8 residues. CDR1 is SQVTM and CDR2 is ANQGSEA in the germline V gene.

This clonotype was counted at least ten times. The chain employs TRBV25-1 and TRBJ2-7, with D uncertain. The germline gives CDR1 MGHDK, CDR2 SYGVNS. The CDR3 has 14 amino acids. V lost 2 bases to trimming and J lost 0 bases, with 8 bases between them. CDR3 residues: CASSEQGGSYEQYF. In DNA, the CDR3 is TGTGCCAGCAGTGAACAAGGCGGCTCCTACGAGCAGTACTTC.

This clonotype was seen ten or more times. The chain combines TRBV12-3 or TRBV12-4 with TRBJ2-7; D possibly corresponds to TRBD1 (5 bases). Trimming cost V 3 bases and J 0 bases, with 9 bases left between them. The CDR3 is 14 residues long. Written as DNA, the CDR3 is TGTGCCAGCAGTTTTTTGCAGGGCTCCTACGAGCAGTACTTC. This sequence encodes CASSFLQGSYEQYF.

The gene calls are TRBV7-2 and TRBJ2-3; D unresolved. Looked up from germline, CDR1 is SGHTA and CDR2 is FQGNSA. The length of the CDR3 is 15 residues. V dropped 2 bases and J dropped 2 bases, with 11 bases sitting between them. The CDR3 DNA reads as TGTGCCAGCAGCTTAATTAGGATTGCCACAGATACGCAGTATTTT. This encodes CASSLIRIATDTQYF. The full variable domain, completed using reference TRBV7-2 and TRBJ2-3, is GAGVSQSPSNKVTEKGKDVELRCDPISGHTALYWYRQSLGQGLEFLIYFQGNSAPDKSGLPSDRFSAERTGGSVSTLTIQRTQQEDSAVYLCASSLIRIATDTQYFGPGTRLTVL.

At least ten counts were recorded for this clonotype. The chain links TRBV11-1 to TRBJ1-1; D is undetermined. With 2 bases removed from V and 1 base from J, the gap between germline ends came to 8 bases. The CDR3 contains 14 residues. Germline lookup yields CDR1 SGHAT and CDR2 FQDESV (reference sequence). CDR3 loop: CASSLLVSNTEAFF. The DNA of the CDR3 is TGTGCCAGCAGCTTATTAGTCTCGAACACTGAAGCTTTCTTT.

The J gene is TRBJ1-1, the V gene TRBV10-3; a weak D match, TRBD1 (6 bases). Trimming shortened V by 4 bases and J by 1 base, and 10 bases separated the two germline ends. Per germline, CDR1 ENHRY and CDR2 SYGVKD. The CDR3 runs 14 residues. In DNA, the CDR3 is TGTGCCATCAGTGGGACAGTAGGGAACACTGAAGCTTTCTTT. This translates into CAISGTVGNTEAFF.

There are many counts of this clonotype. This chain connects TRBV11-2 to TRBJ2-5; TRBD1 or TRBD2 may be the D gene (5 bases each). The germline V gene encodes CDR1 SGHAT and CDR2 FQNNGV. V lost 1 base, J lost 7 bases, and 16 bases lay in between. The CDR3 spans 15 residues. CDR3: CASSLVGRTVGTQYF. Here the CDR3 DNA reads TGTGCCAGCAGCTTAGTGGGACGGACGGTAGGGACCCAGTACTTC.

This clonotype was detected a few times. V usage is TRBV5-1 and J usage is TRBJ2-3; D perhaps matches TRBD1 (6 bases). Germline values: CDR1 SGHRS, CDR2 YFSETQ. Trimming removed 2 bases at V and 2 bases at J, with 15 bases between. This CDR3 has 16 amino acids. The CDR3 is CASSLRRQAFTDTQYF. CDR3 nucleotides: TGCGCCAGCAGCTTAAGGAGACAGGCATTCACAGATACGCAGTATTTT.

There are many counts of this clonotype. J is TRBJ1-2 and V is TRBV9; 7 bases fit TRBD1. With 1 base clipped from V and 7 bases from J, the junction kept 7 bases outside the gene matches. The CDR3 extends over 14 amino acids. Per germline, CDR1 SGDLS and CDR2 YYNGEE. The CDR3 loop is CASSVQGDSAGYTF. In DNA, the CDR3 is TGTGCCAGCAGCGTACAGGGGGACTCGGCTGGCTACACCTTC. Variable domain in full (rest from reference TRBV9 and TRBJ1-2): DSGVTQTPKHLITATGQRVTLRCSPRSGDLSVYWYQQSLDQGLQFLIQYYNGEERAKGNILERFSAQQFPDLHSELNLSSLELGDSALYFCASSVQGDSAGYTFGSGTRLTVV.

This clonotype has a count of ten or more. The V and J genes are TRBV28 and TRBJ2-7; D unresolved. The V gene lost 4 bases and the J gene lost 2 bases, with 9 bases spanning the gap. The CDR3 length is 13 residues. CDR1 MDHEN and CDR2 SYDVKM come from the germline V gene. The CDR3: CASSSVPTYEQYF. CDR3 sequence (DNA): TGTGCCAGCAGTTCGGTCCCGACCTACGAGCAGTACTTC.

The chain carries TRBV9 and TRBJ2-6; TRBD1 matches 9 bases. Germline V gene lookup returns CDR1 SGDLS and CDR2 YYNGEE. This CDR3 spans 17 amino acids. Trimming removed 4 bases from V and 4 bases from J; junction bases left unmatched: 9. The CDR3 DNA sequence: TGTGCCAGCAGCCCCAGGGACAGGGCCTTGGGGGCCAACGTCCTGACTTTC. The encoded protein is CASSPRDRALGANVLTF.